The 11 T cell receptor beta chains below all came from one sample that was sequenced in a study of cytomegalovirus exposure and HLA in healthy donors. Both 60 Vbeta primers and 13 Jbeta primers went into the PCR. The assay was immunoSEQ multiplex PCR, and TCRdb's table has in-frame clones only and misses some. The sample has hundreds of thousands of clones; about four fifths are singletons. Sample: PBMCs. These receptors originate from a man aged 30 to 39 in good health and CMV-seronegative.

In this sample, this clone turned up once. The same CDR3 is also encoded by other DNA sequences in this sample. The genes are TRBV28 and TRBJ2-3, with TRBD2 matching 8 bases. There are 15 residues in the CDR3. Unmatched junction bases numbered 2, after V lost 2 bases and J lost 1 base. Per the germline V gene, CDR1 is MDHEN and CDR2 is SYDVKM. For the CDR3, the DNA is TGTGCCAGCAGTTTAAGGCGGGGGGGCACAGATACGCAGTATTTT. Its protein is CASSLRRGGTDTQYF.

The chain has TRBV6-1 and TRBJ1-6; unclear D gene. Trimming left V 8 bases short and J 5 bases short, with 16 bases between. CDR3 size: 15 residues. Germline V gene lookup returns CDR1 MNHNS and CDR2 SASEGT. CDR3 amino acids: CASAVLGSNNSPLHF. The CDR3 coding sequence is TGTGCCAGCGCAGTTTTAGGGAGCAATAATTCACCCCTCCACTTT.

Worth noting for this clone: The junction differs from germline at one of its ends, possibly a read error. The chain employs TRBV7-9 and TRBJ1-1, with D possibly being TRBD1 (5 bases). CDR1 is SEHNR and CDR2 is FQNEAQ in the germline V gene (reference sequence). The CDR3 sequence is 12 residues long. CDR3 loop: CSSSLQDLQAFF. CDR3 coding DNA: TGTTCCAGCAGCTTACAGGATCTTCAAGCTTTCTTT. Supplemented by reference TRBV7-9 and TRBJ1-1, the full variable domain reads DTGVSQNPRHKITKRGQNVTFRCDPISEHNRLYWYRQTLGQGPEFLTYFQNEAQLEKSRLLSDRFSAERPKGSFSTLEIQRTEQGDSAMYLCSSSLQDLQAFFGQGTRLTVV.

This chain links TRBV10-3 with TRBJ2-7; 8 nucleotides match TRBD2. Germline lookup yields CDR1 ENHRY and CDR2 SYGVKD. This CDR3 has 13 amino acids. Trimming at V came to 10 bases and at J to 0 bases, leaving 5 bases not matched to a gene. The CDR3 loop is CATRGGSSYEQYF. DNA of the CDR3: TGTGCCACCCGGGGGGGCAGCTCCTACGAGCAGTACTTC.

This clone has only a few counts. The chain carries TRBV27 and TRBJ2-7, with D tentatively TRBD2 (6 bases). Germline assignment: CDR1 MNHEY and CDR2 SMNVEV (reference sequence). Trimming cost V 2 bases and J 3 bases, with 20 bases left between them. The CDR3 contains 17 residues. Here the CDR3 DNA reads TGTGCCAGCAGTTTAGCGGGACTTTCTCCGAACATCTACGAGCAGTACTTC. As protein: CASSLAGLSPNIYEQYF.

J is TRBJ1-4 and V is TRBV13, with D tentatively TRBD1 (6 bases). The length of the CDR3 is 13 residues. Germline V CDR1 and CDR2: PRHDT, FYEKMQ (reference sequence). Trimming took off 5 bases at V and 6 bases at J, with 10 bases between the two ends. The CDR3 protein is CASSPRTDEKLFF. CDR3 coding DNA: TGTGCCAGCAGCCCTAGGACAGATGAAAAACTGTTTTTT.

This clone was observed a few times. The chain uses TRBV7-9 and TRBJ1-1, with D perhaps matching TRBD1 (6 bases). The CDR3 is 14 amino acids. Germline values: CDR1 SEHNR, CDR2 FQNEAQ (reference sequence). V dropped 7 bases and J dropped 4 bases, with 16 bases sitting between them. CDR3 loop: CASTGPGEITEAFF. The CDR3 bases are TGTGCCAGCACGGGCCCAGGGGAGATCACTGAAGCTTTCTTT.

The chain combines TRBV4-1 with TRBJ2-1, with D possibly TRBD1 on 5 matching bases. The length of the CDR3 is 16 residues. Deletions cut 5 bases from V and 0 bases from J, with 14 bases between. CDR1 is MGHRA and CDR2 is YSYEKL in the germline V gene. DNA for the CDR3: TGCGCCAGCAGCGAACAGGTCGTAAGCTCCTACAATGAGCAGTTCTTC. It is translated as CASSEQVVSSYNEQFF.

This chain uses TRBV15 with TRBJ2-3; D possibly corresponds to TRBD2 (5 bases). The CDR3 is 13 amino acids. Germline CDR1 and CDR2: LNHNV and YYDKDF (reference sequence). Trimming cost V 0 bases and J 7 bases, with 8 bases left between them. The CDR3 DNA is TGTGCCACCAGCAGAGATACGGGGAATACGCAGTATTTT. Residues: CATSRDTGNTQYF. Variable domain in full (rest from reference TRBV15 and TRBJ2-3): DAMVIQNPRYQVTQFGKPVTLSCSQTLNHNVMYWYQQKSSQAPKLLFHYYDKDFNNEADTPDNFQSRRPNTSFCFLDIRSPGLGDTAMYLCATSRDTGNTQYFGPGTRLTVL.

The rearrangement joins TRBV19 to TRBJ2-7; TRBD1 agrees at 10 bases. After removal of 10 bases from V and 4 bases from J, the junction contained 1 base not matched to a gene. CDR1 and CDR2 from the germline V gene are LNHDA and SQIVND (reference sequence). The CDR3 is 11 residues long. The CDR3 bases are TGTGCCACGGGACAGGGGTACGAGCAGTACTTC. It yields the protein CATGQGYEQYF.

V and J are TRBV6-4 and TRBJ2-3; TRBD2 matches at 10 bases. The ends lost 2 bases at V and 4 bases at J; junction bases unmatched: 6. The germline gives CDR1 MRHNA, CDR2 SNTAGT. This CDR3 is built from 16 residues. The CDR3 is CASSDQAGGPADTQYF. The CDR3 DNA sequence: TGTGCCAGCAGTGACCAAGCGGGGGGGCCCGCAGATACGCAGTATTTT.